The sequence of this T cell receptor beta chain was determined in a study of T cell clonality in common variable immunodeficiency (dated by TCRdb to between 2014 and 2017). Broader findings and caveats from the paper: Reportedly, TCRbeta sequences from CVID had fewer deletions and N-nucleotide insertions, and highly modified clones with 13 or more V deletions were absent from CVID. Correlations of repertoire features with clinical complications were constrained by heterogeneity among patients within the CVID cohort. CVID subjects shared fewer TCRbeta clones with each other than healthy controls did (p < 0.0001). TCRbeta clonality was higher in CVID subjects than in healthy controls (t-test p = 0.018), and the increase was most characteristic of about a third of subjects. Even though DNA input was the same, control samples had an average of roughly 76,000 unique sequences each, compared with approximately 32,000 in CVID samples. According to the authors, figuring out what caused the increased clonality in CVID would require sequencing the repertoires of T cell subpopulations.

For sequencing input, CVID and control samples contributed equivalent amounts of genomic DNA. For every sample, a 60 bp segment covering the rearranged TCRbeta CDR3 region was amplified and then sequenced. TCRbeta amplification used the immunoSEQ assay, a bias-corrected multiplex PCR with high-throughput sequencing. The study's own analysis went as follows. Every unique nucleotide sequence was considered a clone and was annotated with V, D and J genes, copy number and frequency. Sequences were labeled productive if in frame, and non-productive if out of frame or containing stop codons. As previously described, Shannon's entropy was used to calculate clonality. The predicted amino acid sequences of productive clones were used to derive the mean CDR3 Kyte-Doolittle hydropathy. The R hclust function was used to hierarchically cluster scaled V gene usage with Manhattan distance and complete linkage. Sharing of clones by CDR3 amino acid sequence was evaluated through resampling of 12 repertoires per group over 100 rounds. Repertoires were searched for 60 to 80 published EBV-specific and fewer than 300 published CMV-specific TCRbeta sequences. Two CVID samples that yielded fewer than 10,000 sequences were excluded from the analysis, so 42 CVID repertoires were retained. The table was pulled from immuneACCESS by TCRdb, which kept in-frame rearrangements only. Such tables lose some clones; where checked, under half of the loss comes from unresolved V genes, and the rest has no known cause. That table furnishes V, J and clone size, whereas the DNA furnished D and trimming. The table notes 25,000 to 30,000 clones here, none of them singletons. Together, the top ten hold approximately 3.1% of the sample.

From the germline V gene, CDR1 is KGHSH and CDR2 is LQKENI. Deletion took 2 bases off V and 2 bases off J, with a span of 12 bases between the germline ends. The CDR3 measures 15 amino acids from cysteine to phenylalanine. Only the CDR3 bases that were read are kept: 36 of them, in frame from base 1. Standard criteria, namely reduction of serum IgG, IgA and/or IgM below the normal range together with specific antibody deficiency, were applied for the diagnosis of CVID. A total of 44 subjects (roughly 15 female and about 30 male; age range 9 to 64 years, mean age about 40) were included in the CVID group. Predominantly Caucasian heritage was noted among both the CVID patients and the healthy controls. Replacement immunoglobulin therapy had been administered to all CVID subjects for at least one year at the time of study participation. At the time of blood collection, no CVID subject was ill or was being treated with immunomodulatory or immunosuppressive medication. From each donor, roughly 4.5 to 8.5 ml of heparinized peripheral whole blood was collected. Genomic DNA from adults with common variable immune deficiency (CVID) and from healthy adult controls was the source for sequencing TCRbeta CDR3 repertoires. Diluted blood was subjected to density centrifugation over Hypaque 1077 or Ficoll-Paque for isolation of peripheral blood mononuclear cells. Genomic DNA was obtained from unsorted mononuclear cells through either Qiagen column purification or a centrifugation-based method.

This clone was recorded a few times. Its antigen is not yet known. The CDR3 extends 3 residues past the end of the read, so its final part is completed from the germline J gene. The receptor comes from a human donor with common variable immunodeficiency. The V gene is TRBV18 and the J gene is TRBJ1-1; the D gene cannot be named for sure. Sequenced material: peripheral blood mononuclear cells. CDR3 sequence: CASSPVSNHNTEAFF. CDR3 bases read: TGTGCCAGCTCACCAGTTAGTAACCACAACACTGAA.